This TCR beta chain was sequenced in a study of OX40 agonist ivuxolimab in advanced cancers. About the study: Participants averaged approximately 65 years of age (range roughly 23 to 90) and were 75% to 90% male. Checkpoint inhibitors had been given previously to roughly 40% of patients.

Regarding the study as a whole: At doses 0.1 to 3.0 mg/kg, CD4+ and CD8+ clones expanded.

As regards this clone: The antigen remains undetermined.

There are 15 residues in the CDR3. V was pared by 4 bases and J by 3 bases, with 13 bases between. Per the germline V gene, CDR1 is SNHLY and CDR2 is FYNNEI. TCRdb's copy holds only in-frame clones and misses some; the assay was immunoSEQ multiplex PCR. This table has roughly 52,000 clones, more than 65% appearing once. This sequence joins TRBV2 and TRBJ1-5; D remains ambiguous. The source material was CD4+ or CD8+ T cells sorted from blood, sampled in a trial of the OX40 agonist ivuxolimab. This sequence originates from an adult with an advanced solid tumor such as melanoma, head and neck, liver or kidney cancer. The CDR3 spells CASSVGRRDNQPQHF. The CDR3 region has the DNA TGTGCCAGCAGTGTGGGCAGGAGAGACAATCAGCCCCAGCATTTT.